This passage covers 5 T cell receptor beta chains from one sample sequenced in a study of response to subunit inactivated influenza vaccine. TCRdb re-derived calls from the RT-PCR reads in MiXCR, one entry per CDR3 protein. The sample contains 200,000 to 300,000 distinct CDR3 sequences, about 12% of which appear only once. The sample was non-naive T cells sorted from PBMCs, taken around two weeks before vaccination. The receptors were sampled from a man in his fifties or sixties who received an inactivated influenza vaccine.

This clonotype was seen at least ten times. The CDR3 region is CASSQDDIPNYGYTF. In DNA form, the CDR3 reads TGCGCCAGCAGCCAAGACGATATTCCTAACTATGGCTACACCTTC. The rearrangement uses TRBV4-1 and TRBJ1-2; D is undetermined. The ends were cut back, 0 bases at V and 0 bases at J, with 8 bases in the middle. Germline V gene lookup returns CDR1 MGHRA and CDR2 YSYEKL. This CDR3 region has 15 residues.

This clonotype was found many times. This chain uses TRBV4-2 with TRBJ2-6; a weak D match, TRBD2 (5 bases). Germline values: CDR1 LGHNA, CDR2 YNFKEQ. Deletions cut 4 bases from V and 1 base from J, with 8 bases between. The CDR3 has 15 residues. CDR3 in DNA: TGTGCCAGCAGCCCCCGACTATCTGGGGCCAACGTCCTGACTTTC. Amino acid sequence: CASSPRLSGANVLTF.

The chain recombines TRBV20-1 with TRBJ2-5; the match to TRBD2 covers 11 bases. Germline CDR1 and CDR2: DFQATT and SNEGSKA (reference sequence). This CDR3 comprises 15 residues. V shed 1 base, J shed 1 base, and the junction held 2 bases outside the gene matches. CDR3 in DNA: TGCAGTGCTAGAGGACTAGCGGGGATCCAAGAGACCCAGTACTTC. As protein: CSARGLAGIQETQYF.

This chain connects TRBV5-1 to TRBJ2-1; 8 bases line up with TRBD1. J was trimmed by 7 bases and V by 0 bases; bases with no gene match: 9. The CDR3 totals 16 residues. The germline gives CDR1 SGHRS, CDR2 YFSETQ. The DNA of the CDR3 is TGCGCCAGCAGCTTGGAGGGAACAGGGGGTTCGAATGAGCAGTTCTTC. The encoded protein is CASSLEGTGGSNEQFF.

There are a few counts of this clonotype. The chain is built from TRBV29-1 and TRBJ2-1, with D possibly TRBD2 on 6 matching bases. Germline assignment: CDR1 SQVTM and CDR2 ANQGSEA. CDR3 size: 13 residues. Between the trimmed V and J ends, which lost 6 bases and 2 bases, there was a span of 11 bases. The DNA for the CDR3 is TGCAGCGTCCGGAGGGCCACCTACAATGAGCAGTTCTTC. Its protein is CSVRRATYNEQFF.